The clone carrying this T cell receptor beta chain came up many times. The antigen remains undetermined. Germline CDR1 and CDR2: DFQATT and SNEGSKA (reference sequence). The germline V and J ends were trimmed by 6 bases and 5 bases, with 13 bases remaining between them. The CDR3 is 12 amino acids. This sample was included in a study of glioma-infiltrating T cells. The study's findings and limits: Above-expected tissue-blood divergence occurred in all gliomas, most in low-grade ones. Very few CDR3 sequences were shared between tissue and blood.

Using RNA template, CDR3s of TCR alpha and beta were amplified with iRepertoire arm-PCR. For one-step reverse transcription and amplification, roughly 95-400 ng of tissue mRNA or PBMC total RNA was used. One entry per CDR3 protein results from TCRdb running MiXCR on the multiplex PCR reads. The repertoire holds under 200,000 distinct CDR3 sequences, with under 55% as singletons. Sequences were obtained from glioma tissue, nonneoplastic brain tissue, or PBMCs (not recorded which). The receptor comes from a human donor with low-grade glioma or glioblastoma, undergoing nonglioma brain surgery, or in good health (not recorded which). The chain uses TRBV20-1 and TRBJ1-1; possibly TRBD1 for D (6 bases). The CDR3 DNA is TGCAGTGCCGCTGAGGGGGGAACTGAAGCTTTCTTT. Encoded protein: CSAAEGGTEAFF.